These T cell receptor beta chains were read from a single sample in a study of T cell responses to AZD1222 COVID-19 vaccine. Profiled with immunoSEQ multiplex PCR; TCRdb holds only in-frame clones, not every one. The data hold 100,000 to 150,000 clones, with more than 70% observed a single time. The specimen comprised peripheral blood, sampled 28 days after the second AZD1222 dose. The receptors were sampled from an adult who received the AZD1222 COVID-19 vaccine. CDR3s include the opening cysteine and the closing phenylalanine or tryptophan. The D gene is left open where the match is weak. Clone size is stated in some rows and not others, as once, few, many or a class when expanded.

v_gene	d_gene	j_gene	abundance	CDR3nt	CDR3aa
TRBV7-9	NA	TRBJ2-1	NA	TGTGCCAGCAGGAGCGACGGGGGGCCGTACAATGAGCAGTTCTTC	CASRSDGGPYNEQFF
TRBV5-1	TRBD2	TRBJ2-3	NA	TGCGCCAGCAGCTTGGCCGGGCTAGCGGGGGCCGGGGGCACAGATACGCAGTATTTT	CASSLAGLAGAGGTDTQYF
TRBV7-9	TRBD2	TRBJ2-7	NA	TGTGCCAGCAGCCCGCGGGCGTTCGGGGGACTAGCGGACTTC	CASSPRAFGGLADF
TRBV4-1	NA	TRBJ1-4	once	TGCGCCAGCAGCCAAGGTACAGGTATTAATGAAAAACTGTTTTTT	CASSQGTGINEKLFF
TRBV6-2/TRBV6-3	NA	TRBJ1-2	NA	TGTGCCAGCAGCAACGGGCGGTTCTATGGCTACACCTTC	CASSNGRFYGYTF
TRBV27	TRBD1	TRBJ1-2	NA	TGTGCCAGCACCCCAAACAGGGGTAGCTATGGCTACACCTTC	CASTPNRGSYGYTF
TRBV30	NA	TRBJ1-5	NA	TGTGCCTGGCACACGGGCGGGGATGACAATCAGCCCCAGCATTTT	CAWHTGGDDNQPQHF
TRBV4-1	TRBD1	TRBJ1-4	NA	TGCGCCAGCAGCCGCCCTTTGGGACAGGCGAATGAAAAACTGTTTTTT	CASSRPLGQANEKLFF
TRBV2	TRBD1	TRBJ2-4	NA	TGTGCCAGCAGTGCCACCGGGACAGGGGTGAACATTCAGTACTTC	CASSATGTGVNIQYF
TRBV6-5	TRBD2	TRBJ2-1	NA	TGTGCCAGCAGCCCCCGGGGGGGGCGAGAGCAGTTCTTC	CASSPRGGREQFF
TRBV18	NA	TRBJ1-2	NA	TGTGCCAGCTCACTCCGGGACGATCATGGCTACACCTTC	CASSLRDDHGYTF
TRBV7-9	NA	TRBJ1-1	NA	TGTGCCAGCAGCCGGGTTAGGGGGAAAGACACTGAAGCTTTCTTT	CASSRVRGKDTEAFF
TRBV18	NA	TRBJ2-5	NA	TGTGCCAGCTCAACGCAGGAGTCCTTCAGGGAGACCCAGTACTTC	CASSTQESFRETQYF
TRBV2	NA	TRBJ1-4	NA	TGTGCCAGCACCCCCTCTGGGTCCTGGGGGACTAATGAAAAACTGTTTTTT	CASTPSGSWGTNEKLFF
TRBV24-1	NA	TRBJ1-1	NA	TGTGCCACCAGTGCGGGGGACACTGAAGCTTTCTTT	CATSAGDTEAFF
TRBV19	NA	TRBJ2-7	NA	TGTGCCAGTAGTACGCCGGGACCGATAGACTACGAGCAGTACTTC	CASSTPGPIDYEQYF
TRBV7-8	NA	TRBJ2-2	NA	TGTGCCAGCAGCATCGTCGGGTCGATGGTGCCCGGGGAGCTGTTTTTT	CASSIVGSMVPGELFF
TRBV6-2/TRBV6-3	NA	TRBJ1-6	NA	TGTGCCAGCAGTCCGGGACACCTCAATTCACCCCTCCACTTT	CASSPGHLNSPLHF
TRBV18	NA	TRBJ2-2	NA	TGTGCCAGCTCACCATCCGTCGATCCCAGGGACACCGGGGAGCTGTTTTTT	CASSPSVDPRDTGELFF
TRBV3-1/TRBV3-2	NA	TRBJ2-7	NA	TGTGCCAGCAGCCATCCCCCGGGACAAAGGAGCTCCTACGAGCAGTACTTC	CASSHPPGQRSSYEQYF
TRBV4-2	NA	TRBJ2-3	NA	TGTGCCAGCAGCCAAGGACAGGAGCTTGGGACCAAGATCGCAGATACGCAGTATTTT	CASSQGQELGTKIADTQYF
TRBV5-1	NA	TRBJ1-4	NA	TGCGCCAGCAGCTTGGGGACCGATAGATTTAATGAAAAACTGTTTTTT	CASSLGTDRFNEKLFF
TRBV3-1/TRBV3-2	NA	TRBJ1-5	NA	TGTGCCAGCAGCCAAGGCAGAAGCAATCAGCCCCAGCATTTT	CASSQGRSNQPQHF
TRBV6-5	TRBD1	TRBJ1-2	NA	TGTGCCAGCACATCCCGGACAGGCGACGGCTACACCTTC	CASTSRTGDGYTF
TRBV24-1	TRBD1	TRBJ2-1	once	TGTGCCACCAGTGATCCGGGACAGCCCTACAATGAGCAGTTCTTC	CATSDPGQPYNEQFF
TRBV6-5	NA	TRBJ2-3	NA	TGTGCCAGCAGTTCCCTAGCCCGCACAGATACGCAGTATTTT	CASSSLARTDTQYF
TRBV4-1	TRBD2	TRBJ2-5	NA	TGCGCCAGCAGCCCTAGCGGGGGGTCGGAGACCCAGTACTTC	CASSPSGGSETQYF
TRBV30	NA	TRBJ2-7	NA	TGTGCCTGGAGGAAGAGGAGGAGCTACGAGCAGTACTTC	CAWRKRRSYEQYF
TRBV2	NA	TRBJ1-1	NA	TGTGCCAGCAGTGAACTAGGTTACACTGAAGCTTTCTTT	CASSELGYTEAFF
TRBV18	NA	TRBJ2-2	few	TGTGCCAGCTCATCCAACGCACCAACCACGAACACCGGGGAGCTGTTTTTT	CASSSNAPTTNTGELFF
TRBV10-3	NA	TRBJ1-1	NA	TGTGCCATCAGTGATTCCCCACAGAACACTGAAGCTTTCTTT	CAISDSPQNTEAFF
TRBV2	NA	TRBJ1-2	few	TGTGCCAGGTTGGGGCTCCGGAGTTATGGCTACACCTTC	CARLGLRSYGYTF
TRBV28	NA	TRBJ1-3	NA	TGTGCCAGCAGACCCCAGGGACGAAACACCATATATTTT	CASRPQGRNTIYF
TRBV24-1	TRBD1	TRBJ2-1	once	TGTGCCACCAGTGATTTGCGCGATAAAGGGGGCACGGATGAGCAGTTCTTC	CATSDLRDKGGTDEQFF
TRBV12-5	NA	TRBJ2-1	NA	TGTGCTAGTGGCCCGCGCGGACAGTACAATGAGCAGTTCTTC	CASGPRGQYNEQFF
TRBV12-3/TRBV12-4	NA	TRBJ1-1	NA	TGTGCCAGCAGCGGGGGGGTGGATGAAGCTTTCTTT	CASSGGVDEAFF
TRBV3-1/TRBV3-2	TRBD2	TRBJ2-3	NA	TGTGCCAGCAGCCAAGACACCCTTGGAGCGGGGTGGGGCAGCACAGATACGCAGTATTTT	CASSQDTLGAGWGSTDTQYF
TRBV7-7	TRBD2	TRBJ2-3	few	TGTGCCAGCAGCCCCGGGACTAGCGGGGGGGCAGATACGCAGTATTTT	CASSPGTSGGADTQYF
TRBV4-3	TRBD2	TRBJ2-1	NA	TGCGCCAGCAGCCGATCGGGAGGGAATGAGCAGTTCTTC	CASSRSGGNEQFF
TRBV4-1	NA	TRBJ2-5	NA	TGCGCCAGCAGCCAGGGAGGGGGGCCCTTCCAAGAGACCCAGTACTTC	CASSQGGGPFQETQYF
TRBV5-1	NA	TRBJ2-5	NA	TGCGCCAGCAGCTTGACAGAAGAGACCCAGTACTTC	CASSLTEETQYF
TRBV29-1	NA	TRBJ2-5	few	TGCAGCGTTGTCTTCGGGGAAAGGACCCAGTACTTC	CSVVFGERTQYF
TRBV27	TRBD1	TRBJ1-5	once	TGTGCCAGCAGAAAAATCACAGGGGCCTTCAATCAGCCCCAGCATTTT	CASRKITGAFNQPQHF